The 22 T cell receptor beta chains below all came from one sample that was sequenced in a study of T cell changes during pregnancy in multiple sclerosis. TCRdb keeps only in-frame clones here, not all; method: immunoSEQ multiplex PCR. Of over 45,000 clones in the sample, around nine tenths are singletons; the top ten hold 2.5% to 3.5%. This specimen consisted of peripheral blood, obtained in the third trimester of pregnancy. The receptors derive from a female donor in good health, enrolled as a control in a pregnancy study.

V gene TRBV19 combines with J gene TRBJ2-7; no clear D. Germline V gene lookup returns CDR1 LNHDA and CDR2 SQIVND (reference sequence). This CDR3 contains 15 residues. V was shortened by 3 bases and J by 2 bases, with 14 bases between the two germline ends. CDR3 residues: CASSMATSSAYEQYF. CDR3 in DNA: TGTGCCAGTAGTATGGCGACTTCCTCAGCCTACGAGCAGTACTTC. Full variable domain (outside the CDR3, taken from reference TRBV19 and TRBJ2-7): DGGITQSPKYLFRKEGQNVTLSCEQNLNHDAMYWYRQDPGQGLRLIYYSQIVNDFQKGDIAEGYSVSREKKESFPLTVTSAQKNPTAFYLCASSMATSSAYEQYFGPGTRLTVT.

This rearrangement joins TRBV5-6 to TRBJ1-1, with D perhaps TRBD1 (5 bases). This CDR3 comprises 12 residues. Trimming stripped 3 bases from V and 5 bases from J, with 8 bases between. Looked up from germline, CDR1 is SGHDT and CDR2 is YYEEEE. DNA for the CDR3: TGTGCCAGCAGCTCAGGGTGGACTGAAGCTTTCTTT. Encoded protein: CASSSGWTEAFF.

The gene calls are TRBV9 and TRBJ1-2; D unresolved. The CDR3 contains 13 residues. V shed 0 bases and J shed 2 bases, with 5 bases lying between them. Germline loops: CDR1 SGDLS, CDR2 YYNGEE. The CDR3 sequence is CASSVESNYGYTF. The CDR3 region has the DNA TGTGCCAGCAGCGTAGAGAGCAACTATGGCTACACCTTC. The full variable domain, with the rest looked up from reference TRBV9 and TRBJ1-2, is DSGVTQTPKHLITATGQRVTLRCSPRSGDLSVYWYQQSLDQGLQFLIQYYNGEERAKGNILERFSAQQFPDLHSELNLSSLELGDSALYFCASSVESNYGYTFGSGTRLTVV.

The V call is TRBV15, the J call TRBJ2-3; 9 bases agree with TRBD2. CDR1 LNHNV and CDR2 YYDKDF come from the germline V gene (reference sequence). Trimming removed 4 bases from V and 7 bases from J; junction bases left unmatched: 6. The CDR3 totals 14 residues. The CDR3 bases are TGTGCCACCAGCAACGCGGGAGGGCCGCATACGCAGTATTTT. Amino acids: CATSNAGGPHTQYF.

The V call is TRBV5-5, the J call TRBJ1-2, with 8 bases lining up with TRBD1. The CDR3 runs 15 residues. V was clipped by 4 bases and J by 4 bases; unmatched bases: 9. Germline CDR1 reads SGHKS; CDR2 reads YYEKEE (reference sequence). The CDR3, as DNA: TGTGCCAGCAGCAATACCCTCAGGGGGCTCTATGGCTACACCTTC. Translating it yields CASSNTLRGLYGYTF.

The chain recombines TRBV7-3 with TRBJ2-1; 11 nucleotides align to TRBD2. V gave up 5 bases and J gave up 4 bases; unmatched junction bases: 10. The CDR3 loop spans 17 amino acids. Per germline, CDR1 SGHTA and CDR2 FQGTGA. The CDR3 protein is CASSPSLGTSGYNEQFF. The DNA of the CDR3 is TGTGCCAGCAGCCCCTCCCTTGGGACTAGCGGATACAATGAGCAGTTCTTC. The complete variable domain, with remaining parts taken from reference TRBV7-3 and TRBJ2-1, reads GAGVSQTPSNKVTEKGKYVELRCDPISGHTALYWYRQSLGQGPEFLIYFQGTGAADDSGLPNDRFFAVRPEGSVSTLKIQRTERGDSAVYLCASSPSLGTSGYNEQFFGPGTRLTVL.

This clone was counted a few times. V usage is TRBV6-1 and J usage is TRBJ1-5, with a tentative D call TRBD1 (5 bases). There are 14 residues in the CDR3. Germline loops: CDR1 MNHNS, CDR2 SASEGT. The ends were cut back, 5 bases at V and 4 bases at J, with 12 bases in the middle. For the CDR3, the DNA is TGTGCCAGCAGTCTAGGGGACTCTAATCAGCCCCAGCATTTT. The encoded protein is CASSLGDSNQPQHF.

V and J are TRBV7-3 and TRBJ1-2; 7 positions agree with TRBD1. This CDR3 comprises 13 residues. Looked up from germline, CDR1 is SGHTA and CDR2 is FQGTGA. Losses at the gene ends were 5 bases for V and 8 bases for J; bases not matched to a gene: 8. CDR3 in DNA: TGTGCCAGCAGCAGAACAGGGGAGGACGGCTACACCTTC. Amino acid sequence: CASSRTGEDGYTF.

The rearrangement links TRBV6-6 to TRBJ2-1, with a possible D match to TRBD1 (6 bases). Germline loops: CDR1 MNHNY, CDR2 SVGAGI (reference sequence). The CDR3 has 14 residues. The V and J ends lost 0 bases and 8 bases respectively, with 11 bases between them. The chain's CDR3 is CASSYSAGVHEQFF. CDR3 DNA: TGTGCCAGCAGTTACTCGGCAGGGGTACATGAGCAGTTCTTC.

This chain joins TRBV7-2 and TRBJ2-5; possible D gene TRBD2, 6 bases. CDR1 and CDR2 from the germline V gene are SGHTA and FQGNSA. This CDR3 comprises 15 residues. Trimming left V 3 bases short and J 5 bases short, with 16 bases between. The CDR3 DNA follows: TGTGCCAGCAGCTTTTCCGGGAGAGCTCTGGAGACCCAGTACTTC. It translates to CASSFSGRALETQYF.

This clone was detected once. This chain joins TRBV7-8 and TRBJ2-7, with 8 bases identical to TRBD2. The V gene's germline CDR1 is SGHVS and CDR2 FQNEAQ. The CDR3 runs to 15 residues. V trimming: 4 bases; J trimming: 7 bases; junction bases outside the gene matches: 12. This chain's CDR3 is CASSSAGTRTREQYF. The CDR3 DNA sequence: TGTGCCAGCAGCTCCGCCGGGACTAGAACGCGAGAGCAGTACTTC. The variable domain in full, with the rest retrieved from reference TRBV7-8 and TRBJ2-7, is GAGVSQSPRYKVAKRGQDVALRCDPISGHVSLFWYQQALGQGPEFLTYFQNEAQLDKSGLPSDRFFAERPEGSVSTLKIQRTQQEDSAVYLCASSSAGTRTREQYFGPGTRLTVT.

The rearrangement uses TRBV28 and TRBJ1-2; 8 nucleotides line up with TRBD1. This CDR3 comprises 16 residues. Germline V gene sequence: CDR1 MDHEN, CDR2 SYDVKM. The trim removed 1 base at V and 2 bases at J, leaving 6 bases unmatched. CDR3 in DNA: TGTGCCAGCAGTTTATCCTTCTACAGGGGGAACTATGGCTACACCTTC. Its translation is CASSLSFYRGNYGYTF.

CDR3 region: CATSETGWSNQPQHF. The CDR3 nucleotides read TGTGCCACCAGCGAAACAGGGTGGAGCAATCAGCCCCAGCATTTT. The chain is built from TRBV15 and TRBJ1-5; perhaps TRBD1 as D (6 bases). Trimming stripped 5 bases from V and 1 base from J, with 12 bases between. The CDR3 runs 15 residues. Germline-derived CDR1 and CDR2 are LNHNV and YYDKDF (reference sequence).

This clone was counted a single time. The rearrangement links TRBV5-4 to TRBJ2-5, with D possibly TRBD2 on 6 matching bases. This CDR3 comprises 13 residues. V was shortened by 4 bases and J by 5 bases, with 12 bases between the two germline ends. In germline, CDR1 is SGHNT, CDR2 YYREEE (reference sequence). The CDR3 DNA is TGTGCCAGCAGCCCTGGAGGGAGGGAGACCCAGTACTTC. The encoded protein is CASSPGGRETQYF.

The CDR3 DNA reads TGTGCCAGCAGTTACCAGACAGGGGCGCGTGGCTACACCTTC. Translation: CASSYQTGARGYTF. This chain links TRBV6-5 with TRBJ1-2, with TRBD1 identical over 8 bases. Germline lookup yields CDR1 MNHEY and CDR2 SVGAGI. With V trimmed by 2 bases and J by 7 bases, 6 bases remained unmatched. CDR3 length: 14 amino acids.

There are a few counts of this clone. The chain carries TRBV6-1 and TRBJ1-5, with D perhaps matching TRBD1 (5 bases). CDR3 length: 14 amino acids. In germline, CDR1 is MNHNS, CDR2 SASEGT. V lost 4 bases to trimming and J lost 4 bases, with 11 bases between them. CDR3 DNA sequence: TGTGCCAGCAGTGTTTGGGGGGGGAATCAGCCCCAGCATTTT. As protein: CASSVWGGNQPQHF.

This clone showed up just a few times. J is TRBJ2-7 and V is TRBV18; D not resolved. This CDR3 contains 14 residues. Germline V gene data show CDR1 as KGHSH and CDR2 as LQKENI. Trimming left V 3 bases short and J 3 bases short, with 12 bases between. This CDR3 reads CASSPTTVFYEQYF. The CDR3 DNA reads TGTGCCAGCTCACCGACGACTGTTTTCTACGAGCAGTACTTC.

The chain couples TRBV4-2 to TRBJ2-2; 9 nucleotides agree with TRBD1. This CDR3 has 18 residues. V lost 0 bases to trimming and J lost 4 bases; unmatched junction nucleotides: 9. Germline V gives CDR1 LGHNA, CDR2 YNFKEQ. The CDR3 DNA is TGTGCCAGCAGCCAAGATCGGAGTGGGACAGGGCCCACCGGGGAGCTGTTTTTT. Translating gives CASSQDRSGTGPTGELFF.

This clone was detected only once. Here the CDR3 DNA reads TGTGCCAGCAGATCGGGACAGGGCGCCGGGGAGCTGTTTTTT. Amino acids: CASRSGQGAGELFF. The V call is TRBV2, the J call TRBJ2-2; 9 positions agree with TRBD1. Germline loops: CDR1 SNHLY, CDR2 FYNNEI. Losses at the gene ends were 6 bases for V and 6 bases for J; bases not matched to a gene: 5. This CDR3 comprises 14 residues.

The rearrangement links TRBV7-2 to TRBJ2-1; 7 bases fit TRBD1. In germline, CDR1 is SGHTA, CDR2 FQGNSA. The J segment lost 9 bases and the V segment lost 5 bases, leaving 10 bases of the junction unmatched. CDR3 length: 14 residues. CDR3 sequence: CASSLEGARVEQFF. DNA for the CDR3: TGTGCCAGCAGCCTCGAGGGGGCGAGAGTTGAGCAGTTCTTC. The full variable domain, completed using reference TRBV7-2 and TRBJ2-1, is GAGVSQSPSNKVTEKGKDVELRCDPISGHTALYWYRQSLGQGLEFLIYFQGNSAPDKSGLPSDRFSAERTGGSVSTLTIQRTQQEDSAVYLCASSLEGARVEQFFGPGTRLTVL.

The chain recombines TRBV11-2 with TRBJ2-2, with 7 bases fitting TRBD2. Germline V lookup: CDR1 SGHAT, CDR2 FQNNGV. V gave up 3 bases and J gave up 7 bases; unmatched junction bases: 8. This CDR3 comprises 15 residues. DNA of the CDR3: TGTGCCAGCAGCTTGCGGGAGCGAGTTGGCGGGGAGCTGTTTTTT. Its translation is CASSLRERVGGELFF.

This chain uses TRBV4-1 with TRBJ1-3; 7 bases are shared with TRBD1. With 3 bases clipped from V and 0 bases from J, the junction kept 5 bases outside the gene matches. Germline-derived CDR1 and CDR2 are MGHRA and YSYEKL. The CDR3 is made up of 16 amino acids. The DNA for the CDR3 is TGCGCCAGCAGCCATGTCGGGACAGCCTCTGGAAACACCATATATTTT. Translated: CASSHVGTASGNTIYF.